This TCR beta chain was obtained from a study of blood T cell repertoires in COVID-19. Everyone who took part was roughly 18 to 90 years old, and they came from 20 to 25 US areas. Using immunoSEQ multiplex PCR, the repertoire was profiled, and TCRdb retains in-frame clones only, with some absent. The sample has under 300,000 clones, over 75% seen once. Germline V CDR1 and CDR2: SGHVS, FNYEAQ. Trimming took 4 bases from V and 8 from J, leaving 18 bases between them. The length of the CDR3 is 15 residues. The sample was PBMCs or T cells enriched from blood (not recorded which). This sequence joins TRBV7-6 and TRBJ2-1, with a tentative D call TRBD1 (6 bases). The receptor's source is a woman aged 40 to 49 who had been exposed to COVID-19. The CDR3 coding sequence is TGTGCCAGCAGCTCTCCCCGCACAGGGTTGGATGAGCAGTTCTTC. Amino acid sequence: CASSSPRTGLDEQFF.